This TCR beta chain was identified during a study of blood T cell repertoires in COVID-19. As for the study in general: Spain, Italy and the United States supplied samples that represented acute and convalescent COVID-19. PBMCs, B-cell-depleted T cells, or T cells provided the cDNA or gDNA that made up the material.

The germline V gene encodes CDR1 MRHNA and CDR2 SNTAGT. V lost 8 bases to trimming and J lost 2 bases; unmatched junction nucleotides: 4. The CDR3 consists of 13 residues. Authors' methods: Reference gene primer amplification yielded estimated nucleated cell counts. Assay used: immunoSEQ multiplex PCR; TCRdb lists only in-frame clones, some missing. Clone size and the V and J calls come from that table; the DNA yielded D and trimming. The sample shows over 50,000 clones, about two thirds of them seen only once. What was sequenced was peripheral blood. The gene calls are TRBV6-4 and TRBJ2-3, with 7 bases that match TRBD1. This TCR came from a woman in her 70s with COVID-19, enrolled during active disease. The CDR3 spells CASGDRATDTQYF. CDR3 nucleotides: TGTGCCAGCGGAGACAGGGCCACAGATACGCAGTATTTT.